Following are 2 T cell receptor beta chains from one sample sequenced in a study of cytomegalovirus exposure and HLA in healthy donors. Use of 60 Vbeta and 13 Jbeta primers characterized the PCR. TCRdb's copy holds only in-frame clones and misses some; the assay was immunoSEQ multiplex PCR. This table holds about 100,000 clones, around four fifths found once. The specimen was PBMCs. These receptors originate from a man aged 25 to 45 in good health and CMV-seronegative.

The chain uses TRBV15 and TRBJ2-1; 8 bases are a match to TRBD2. J gave up 5 bases and V 0 bases, and 9 bases lay outside the gene matches. The CDR3 covers 17 residues. CDR1 and CDR2 from the germline V gene are LNHNV and YYDKDF (reference sequence). As DNA, the CDR3 is TGTGCCACCAGCAGAGATCTGGGCGGGGGGCCGAACAATGAGCAGTTCTTC. Its protein is CATSRDLGGGPNNEQFF.

CDR3 loop: CASSFAGNNQPQHF. The CDR3 nucleotides are TGTGCCAGCAGCTTCGCAGGGAACAATCAGCCCCAGCATTTT. The chain uses TRBV7-9 and TRBJ1-5; the D gene is possibly TRBD1 (5 bases). From germline, CDR1 is SEHNR and CDR2 FQNEAQ (reference sequence). CDR3 length: 14 amino acids. Trimming left V 3 bases short and J 3 bases short, with 9 bases between.